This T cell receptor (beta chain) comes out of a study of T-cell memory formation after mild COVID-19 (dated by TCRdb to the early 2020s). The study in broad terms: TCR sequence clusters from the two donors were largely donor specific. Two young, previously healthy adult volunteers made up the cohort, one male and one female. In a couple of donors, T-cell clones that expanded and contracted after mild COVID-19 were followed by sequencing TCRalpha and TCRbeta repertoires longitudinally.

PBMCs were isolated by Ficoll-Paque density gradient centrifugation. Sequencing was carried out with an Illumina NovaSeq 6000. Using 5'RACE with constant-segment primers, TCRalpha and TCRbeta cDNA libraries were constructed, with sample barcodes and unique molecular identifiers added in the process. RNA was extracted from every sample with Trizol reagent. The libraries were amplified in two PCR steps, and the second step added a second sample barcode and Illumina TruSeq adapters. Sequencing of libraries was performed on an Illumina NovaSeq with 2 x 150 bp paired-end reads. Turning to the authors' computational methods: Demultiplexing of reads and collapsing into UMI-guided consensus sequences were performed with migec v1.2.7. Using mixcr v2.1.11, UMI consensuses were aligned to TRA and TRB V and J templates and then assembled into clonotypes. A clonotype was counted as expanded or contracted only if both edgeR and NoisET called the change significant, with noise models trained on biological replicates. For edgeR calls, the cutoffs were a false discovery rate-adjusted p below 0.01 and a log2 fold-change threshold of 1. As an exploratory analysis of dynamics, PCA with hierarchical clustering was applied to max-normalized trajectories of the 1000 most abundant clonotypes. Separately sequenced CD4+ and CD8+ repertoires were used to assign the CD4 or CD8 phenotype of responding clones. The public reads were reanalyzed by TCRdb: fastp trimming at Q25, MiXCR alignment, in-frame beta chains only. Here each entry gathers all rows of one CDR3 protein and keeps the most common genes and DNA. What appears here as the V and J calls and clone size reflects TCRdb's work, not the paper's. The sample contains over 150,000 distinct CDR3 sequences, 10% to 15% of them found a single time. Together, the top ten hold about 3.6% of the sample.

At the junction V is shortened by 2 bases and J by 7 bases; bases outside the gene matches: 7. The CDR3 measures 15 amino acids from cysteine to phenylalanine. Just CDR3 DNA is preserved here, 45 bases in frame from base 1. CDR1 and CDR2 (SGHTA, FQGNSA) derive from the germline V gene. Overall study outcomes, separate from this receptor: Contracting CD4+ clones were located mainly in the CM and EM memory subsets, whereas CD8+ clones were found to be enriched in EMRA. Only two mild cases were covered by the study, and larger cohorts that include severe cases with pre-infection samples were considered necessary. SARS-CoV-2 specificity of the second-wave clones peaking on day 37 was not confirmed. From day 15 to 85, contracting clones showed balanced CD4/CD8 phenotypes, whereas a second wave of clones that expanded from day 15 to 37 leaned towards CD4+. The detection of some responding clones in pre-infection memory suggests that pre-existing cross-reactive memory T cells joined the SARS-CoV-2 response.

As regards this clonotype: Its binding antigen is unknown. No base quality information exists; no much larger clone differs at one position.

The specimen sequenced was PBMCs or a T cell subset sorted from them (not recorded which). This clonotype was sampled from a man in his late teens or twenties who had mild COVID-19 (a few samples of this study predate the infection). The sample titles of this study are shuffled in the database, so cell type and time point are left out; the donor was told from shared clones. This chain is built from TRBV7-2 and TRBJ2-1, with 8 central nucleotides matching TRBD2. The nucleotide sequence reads TGTGCCAGCAGCTTAAGTCGGGGGGGCCATAATGAGCAGTTCTTC. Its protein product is CASSLSRGGHNEQFF.